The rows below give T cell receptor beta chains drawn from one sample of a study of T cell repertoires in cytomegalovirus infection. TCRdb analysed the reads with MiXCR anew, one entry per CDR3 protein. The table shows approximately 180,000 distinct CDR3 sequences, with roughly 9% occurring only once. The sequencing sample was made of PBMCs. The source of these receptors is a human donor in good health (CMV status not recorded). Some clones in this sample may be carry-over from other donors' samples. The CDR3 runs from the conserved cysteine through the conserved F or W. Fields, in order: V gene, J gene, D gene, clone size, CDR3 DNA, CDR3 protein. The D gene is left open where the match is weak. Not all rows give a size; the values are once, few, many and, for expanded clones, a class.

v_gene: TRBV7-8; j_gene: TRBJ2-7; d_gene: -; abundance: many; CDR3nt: TGTGCCAGCAGCTTAGTAGGGACTTTCAGCTCCTACGAGCAGTACTTC; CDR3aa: CASSLVGTFSSYEQYF
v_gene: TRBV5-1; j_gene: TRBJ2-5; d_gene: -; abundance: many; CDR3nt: TGCGCCAGCAGCTTGGGAGTAGACACACAAGAGACCCAGTACTTC; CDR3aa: CASSLGVDTQETQYF
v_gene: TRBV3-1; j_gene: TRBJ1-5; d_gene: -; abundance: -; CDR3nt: TGTGCCAGCAGCCAACGTTCGGGTCAGCCCCAGCATTTT; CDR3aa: CASSQRSGQPQHF
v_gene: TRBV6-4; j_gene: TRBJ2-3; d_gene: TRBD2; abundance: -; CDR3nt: TGTGCCAGCAGTAGCGGGGGAGACACAGATACGCAGTATTTT; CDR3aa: CASSSGGDTDTQYF
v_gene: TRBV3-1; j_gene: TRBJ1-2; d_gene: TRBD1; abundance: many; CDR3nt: TGTGCCAGCAGCCATTTCGGGACAGGGGGTCGGACCGGCGGCTACACCTTC; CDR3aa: CASSHFGTGGRTGGYTF
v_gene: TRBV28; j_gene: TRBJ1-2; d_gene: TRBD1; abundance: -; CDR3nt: TGTGCCAGCAGGCGAGGACAGGGTATGTCTGGCTACACCTTC; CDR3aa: CASRRGQGMSGYTF
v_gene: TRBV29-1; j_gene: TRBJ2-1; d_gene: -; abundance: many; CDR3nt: TGCAGCGTTCCGGGCCTCTATACGAGCTCCTACAATGAGCAGTTCTTC; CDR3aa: CSVPGLYTSSYNEQFF
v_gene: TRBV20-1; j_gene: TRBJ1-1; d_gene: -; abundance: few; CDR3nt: TGCAGTGCTCCTCCTTCCTTGAACACTGAAGCTTTCTTT; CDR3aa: CSAPPSLNTEAFF
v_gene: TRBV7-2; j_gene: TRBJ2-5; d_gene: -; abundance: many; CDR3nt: TGTGCCAGCAGCTTATACCTGGACAGTCTTCAAGAGACCCAGTACTTC; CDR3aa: CASSLYLDSLQETQYF
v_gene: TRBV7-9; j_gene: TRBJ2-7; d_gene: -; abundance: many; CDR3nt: TGTGCCAGCAGCTTAGGGGTTCGCCCCTACGAGCAGTACTTC; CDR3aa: CASSLGVRPYEQYF
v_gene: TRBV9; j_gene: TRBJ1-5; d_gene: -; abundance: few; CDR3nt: TGTGCCAGCAGCGTAGAGGGGATGGGTAGGCCCCAGCATTTT; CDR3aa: CASSVEGMGRPQHF
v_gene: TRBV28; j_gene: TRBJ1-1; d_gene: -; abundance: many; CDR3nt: TGTGCCGCTGGTTCGGGAGCACTGAACACTGAAGCTTTCTTT; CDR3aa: CAAGSGALNTEAFF
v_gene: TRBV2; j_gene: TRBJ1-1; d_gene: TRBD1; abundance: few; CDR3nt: TGTGCCAGCAGTCGGGACAGTGACACTGAAGCTTTCTTT; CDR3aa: CASSRDSDTEAFF
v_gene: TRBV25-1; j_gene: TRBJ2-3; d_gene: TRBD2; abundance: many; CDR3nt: TGTGCCAGCAGTGAAGCAGGGAGGGAAACAGATACGCAGTATTTT; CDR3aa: CASSEAGRETDTQYF
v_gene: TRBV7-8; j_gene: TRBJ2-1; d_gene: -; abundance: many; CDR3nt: TGTGCCAGCAGCTTAGAGGCTTCGGACGTAGGATACAATGAGCAGTTCTTC; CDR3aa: CASSLEASDVGYNEQFF
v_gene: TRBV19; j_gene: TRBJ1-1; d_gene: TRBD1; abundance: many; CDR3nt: TGTGCCAGTGACAGGGGTAACACTGAAGCTTTCTTT; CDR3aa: CASDRGNTEAFF
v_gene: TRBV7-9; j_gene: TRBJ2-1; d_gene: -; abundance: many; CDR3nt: TGTGCCAGCAGCTTCGTTAATAACAATGAGCAGTTCTTC; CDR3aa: CASSFVNNNEQFF
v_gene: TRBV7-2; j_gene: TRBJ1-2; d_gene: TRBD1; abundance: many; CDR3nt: TGTGCCAGCAGCGCGTTCACAGGGGGCGTTCACTACACCTTC; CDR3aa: CASSAFTGGVHYTF
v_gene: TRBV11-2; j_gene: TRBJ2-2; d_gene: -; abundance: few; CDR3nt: TGTGCCAGCAGCTTAGAAAGGACCGGGGAGCTGTTTTTT; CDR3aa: CASSLERTGELFF
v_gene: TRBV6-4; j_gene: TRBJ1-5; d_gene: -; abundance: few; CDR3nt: TGTGCCAGCATCCAAGAAAGGGTACGGGGCAATCAGCCCCAGCATTTT; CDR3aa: CASIQERVRGNQPQHF
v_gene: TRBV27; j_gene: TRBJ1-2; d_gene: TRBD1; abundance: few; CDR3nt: TGTGCCAGCAGCATCGACAGGGGAGGGTCGTACTATGGCTACACCTTC; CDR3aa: CASSIDRGGSYYGYTF
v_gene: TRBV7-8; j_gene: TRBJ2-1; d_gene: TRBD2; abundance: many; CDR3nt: TGTGCCAGCAGCTTACTCCCGGGACTAGCGGATAGCTCCTACAATGAGCAGTTCTTC; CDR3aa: CASSLLPGLADSSYNEQFF
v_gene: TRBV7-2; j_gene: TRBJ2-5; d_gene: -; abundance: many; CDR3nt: TGTGCCAGCAGCTCAAACCCATGGGTCGAGACCCAGTACTTC; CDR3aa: CASSSNPWVETQYF
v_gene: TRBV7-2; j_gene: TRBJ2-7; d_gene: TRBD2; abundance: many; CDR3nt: TGTGCCAGCAGCTTCAGACTAGCGGGGGGAGGTGAGCAGTACTTC; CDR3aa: CASSFRLAGGGEQYF
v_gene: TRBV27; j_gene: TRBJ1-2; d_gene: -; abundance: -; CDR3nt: TGTGCCTCAAGCGGCGGTTTATTAGGCTACACCTTC; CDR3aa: CASSGGLLGYTF
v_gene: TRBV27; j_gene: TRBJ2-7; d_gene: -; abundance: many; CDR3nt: TGTGCCAGCAGTATGACGGGATTCTACGAGCAGTACTTC; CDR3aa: CASSMTGFYEQYF
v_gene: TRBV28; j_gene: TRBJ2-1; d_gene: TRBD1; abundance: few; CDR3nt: TGTGCCAGCAGGTTGTATCTGGGACAGGACAATGAGCAGTTCTTC; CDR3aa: CASRLYLGQDNEQFF
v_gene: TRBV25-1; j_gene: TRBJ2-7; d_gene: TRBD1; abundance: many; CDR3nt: TGTGCCAGCAGTGATCAGGGACAGGGCTACGAGCAGTACTTC; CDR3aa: CASSDQGQGYEQYF
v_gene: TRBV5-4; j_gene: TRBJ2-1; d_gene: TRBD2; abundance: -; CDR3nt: TGTGCCAGCAGCCTGTTTAGCGGGATAAACAATGAGCAGTTCTTC; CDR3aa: CASSLFSGINNEQFF
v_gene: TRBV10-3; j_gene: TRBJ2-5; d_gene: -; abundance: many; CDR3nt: TGTGCCATCAGTGAGATAGGCGGACAAGAGACCCAGTACTTC; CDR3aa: CAISEIGGQETQYF
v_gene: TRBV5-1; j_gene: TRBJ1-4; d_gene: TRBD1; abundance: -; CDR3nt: TGCGCCAGCAGCTCCGGGGGACAGGGGAACGAAAAACTGTTTTTT; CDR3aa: CASSSGGQGNEKLFF
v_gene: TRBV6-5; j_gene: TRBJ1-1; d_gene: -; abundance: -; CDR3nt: TGTGCCAGCAGTGTGTTCGGGGGAGTGAACACTGAAGCTTTCTTT; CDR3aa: CASSVFGGVNTEAFF
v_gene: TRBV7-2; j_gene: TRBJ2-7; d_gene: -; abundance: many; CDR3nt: TGTGCCAGCAGCTTAGATACTTCCTACGAGCAGTACTTC; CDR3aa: CASSLDTSYEQYF
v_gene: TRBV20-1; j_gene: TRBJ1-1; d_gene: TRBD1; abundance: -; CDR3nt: TGCAGTGCCAGGCTGGCAGGGGGCACTGAAGCTTTCTTT; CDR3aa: CSARLAGGTEAFF
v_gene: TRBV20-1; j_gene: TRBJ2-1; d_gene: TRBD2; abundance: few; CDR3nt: TGCAGTGCTCGGAAGCGGGAGTGGTACAATGAGCAGTTCTTC; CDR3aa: CSARKREWYNEQFF
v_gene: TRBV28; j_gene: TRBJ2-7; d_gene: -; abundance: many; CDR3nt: TGTGCCAGCAGTTTCGGAGGGGGCGCTTACGAGCAGTACTTC; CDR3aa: CASSFGGGAYEQYF
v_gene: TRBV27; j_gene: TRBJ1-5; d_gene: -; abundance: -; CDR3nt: TGTGCCAGCAGTTCCGCCTATTGGAATCAGCCCCAGCATTTT; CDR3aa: CASSSAYWNQPQHF
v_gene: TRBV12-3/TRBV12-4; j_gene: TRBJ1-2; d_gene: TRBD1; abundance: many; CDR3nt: TGTGCCAGCAGTAAAGGGACAGCCCGCTATGGCTACACCTTC; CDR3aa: CASSKGTARYGYTF
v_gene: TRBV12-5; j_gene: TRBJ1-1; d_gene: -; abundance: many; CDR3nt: TGTGCTAGTCGGGTGGGGGGGATAACAGGGAACACTGAAGCTTTCTTT; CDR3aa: CASRVGGITGNTEAFF
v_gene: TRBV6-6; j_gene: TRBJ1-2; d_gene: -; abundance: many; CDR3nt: TGTGCCAGCAGATACTCGGGACAATCCGGCTACACCTTC; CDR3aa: CASRYSGQSGYTF
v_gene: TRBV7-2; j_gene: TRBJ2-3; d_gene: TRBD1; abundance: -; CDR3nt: TGTGCCAGCAGCTTGGGACAGGGGGCTATCACAGATACGCAGTATTTT; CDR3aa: CASSLGQGAITDTQYF
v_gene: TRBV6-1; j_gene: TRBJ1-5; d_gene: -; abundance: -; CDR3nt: TGTGCCAGCAGTGAACATTATAGCAATCAGCCCCAGCATTTT; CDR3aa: CASSEHYSNQPQHF